This record concerns one TCR beta chain sequence. For CDR3 and TCR beta VDJ profiling, genomic DNA was the template used. MiXCR was run by TCRdb on the reads, yielding one entry per CDR3 protein. The repertoire has 220,000 or so distinct CDR3 sequences, 65% of them found once; the top ten carry around 60%. The data were taken from a study of CD8+CD57+ T cells in acquired aplastic anemia. The authors sequenced patients whose flow cytometry had shown CD8+CD57+ cell expansion. Germline values: CDR1 ENHRY, CDR2 SYGVKD. Trimming at V came to 10 bases and at J to 8 bases, leaving 9 bases not matched to a gene. The CDR3 sequence is 12 residues long.

The chain employs TRBV10-3 and TRBJ1-1; 8 nucleotides line up with TRBD1. The clonotype was recovered from a human donor with aplastic anemia. The sample consisted of sorted CD4+, CD8+, or CD8+CD57+ T cells (not recorded which) from PBMCs. The CDR3 here is CASSPRTGEAFF. CDR3 nucleotides: TGTGCCAGCAGCCCTCGGACAGGGGAAGCTTTCTTT.